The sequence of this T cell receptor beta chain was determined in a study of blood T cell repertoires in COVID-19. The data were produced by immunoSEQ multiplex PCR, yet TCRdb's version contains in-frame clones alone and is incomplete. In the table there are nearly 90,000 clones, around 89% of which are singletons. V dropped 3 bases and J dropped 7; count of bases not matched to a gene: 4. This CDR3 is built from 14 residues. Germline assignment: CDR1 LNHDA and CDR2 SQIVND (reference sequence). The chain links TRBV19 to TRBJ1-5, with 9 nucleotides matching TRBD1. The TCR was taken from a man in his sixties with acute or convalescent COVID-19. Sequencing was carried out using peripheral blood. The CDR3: CASSMDRGRQPQHF. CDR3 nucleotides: TGTGCCAGTAGTATGGACAGGGGCAGGCAGCCCCAGCATTTT. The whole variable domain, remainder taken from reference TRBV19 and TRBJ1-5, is DGGITQSPKYLFRKEGQNVTLSCEQNLNHDAMYWYRQDPGQGLRLIYYSQIVNDFQKGDIAEGYSVSREKKESFPLTVTSAQKNPTAFYLCASSMDRGRQPQHFGDGTRLSIL.